This T cell receptor (delta chain) was identified in a study of gamma-delta chains in newborns, infants, children. In the study overall: Microbial exposure reportedly drives polyclonal innate γδ T cell expansion after birth.

This clone is deemed medium-sized. The CDR3 is 20 residues long. The germline CDR1 and CDR2 sequences are GEAIGNYY and EKD. The trim removed 1 base at V and 0 bases at J, leaving 11 bases unmatched. TCRdb fed the reads to CATT. The sample carries under 13,000 delta-chain clones, less than 4.5% recorded once. This receptor was taken from a child who was a newborn, infant or young child, either healthy, febrile or measles-vaccinated (not recorded which). The sample consisted of blood. This chain uses TRDV2 with TRDJ3; 7 bases are shared with TRDD3. CDR3 residues: CACDTGGRPLSSWDTRQMFF. CDR3 DNA sequence: TGTGCCTGTGACACTGGGGGACGACCCTTGAGCTCCTGGGACACCCGACAGATGTTTTTC.